This T cell receptor beta chain was sequenced in a study of OX40 agonist ivuxolimab in advanced cancers. At the level of the study: Having had anti-PD-1, anti-PD-L1 or anti-CTLA-4 therapy before was allowed, and about 42% had some.

V gave up 4 bases and J gave up 3 bases, with 10 bases separating them. CDR1 and CDR2 (germline): SGHDT, YYEEEE. The CDR3 spans 13 residues. Sequencing used immunoSEQ multiplex PCR; TCRdb keeps in-frame clones, though not all of them. The profile shows 61,000 or so clones, approximately 87% of them singletons. The TCR originated in an adult with an advanced solid tumor such as melanoma, head and neck, liver or kidney cancer. The chain uses TRBV5-6 and TRBJ2-5; no clear D. Sequences were derived from CD4+ or CD8+ T cells sorted from blood, sampled in a trial of the OX40 agonist ivuxolimab. For the CDR3, the DNA is TGTGCCAGCAGCCTAGGACCAGAAGAGACCCAGTACTTC. It codes for CASSLGPEETQYF.